Shown below are 22 T cell receptor beta chains from a single sample sequenced in a study of cytomegalovirus exposure and HLA in healthy donors. Use of 60 Vbeta and 13 Jbeta primers characterized the PCR. Some clones are missing from TCRdb's copy, which holds only in-frame ones; the method was immunoSEQ multiplex PCR. The sample includes 100,000 to 150,000 clones, over 70% of them seen just once. Sequencing used PBMCs. These receptors were taken from a woman between 45 and 60 years old in good health and CMV-seropositive.

This chain links TRBV19 with TRBJ1-5; D not resolved. This CDR3 contains 12 residues. Germline CDR1 LNHDA, CDR2 SQIVND (reference sequence). V was pared by 6 bases and J by 4 bases, with 7 bases between. CDR3 sequence: CASSGGNQPQHF. CDR3 DNA: TGTGCCAGTAGCGGAGGGAATCAGCCCCAGCATTTT. The full variable domain, rest sourced from reference TRBV19 and TRBJ1-5, is DGGITQSPKYLFRKEGQNVTLSCEQNLNHDAMYWYRQDPGQGLRLIYYSQIVNDFQKGDIAEGYSVSREKKESFPLTVTSAQKNPTAFYLCASSGGNQPQHFGDGTRLSIL.

The chain has TRBV15 and TRBJ1-2; 9 nucleotides match TRBD1. The trim removed 5 bases at V and 3 bases at J, leaving 4 bases unmatched. The CDR3 contains 14 residues. Germline CDR1 is LNHNV and CDR2 is YYDKDF (reference sequence). CDR3 sequence reads: CATSEDRGDYGYTF. CDR3 bases: TGTGCCACCAGCGAGGACAGGGGTGACTATGGCTACACCTTC.

The sample holds a few counts of this clone. V gene TRBV29-1 combines with J gene TRBJ2-5; 11 bases agree with TRBD1. Germline CDR1 SQVTM, CDR2 ANQGSEA. V dropped 7 bases and J dropped 7; count of bases not matched to a gene: 11. CDR3 length equals 14 residues. The chain's CDR3 is CSGSGQGASGTQYF. The CDR3 DNA reads as TGCAGCGGATCCGGACAGGGGGCGAGCGGGACCCAGTACTTC.

This clone was observed once. V is TRBV19 and J is TRBJ2-1; 7 bases map to TRBD2. Germline V lookup: CDR1 LNHDA, CDR2 SQIVND (reference sequence). V was clipped by 5 bases and J by 1 base; unmatched bases: 5. The length of the CDR3 is 15 residues. CDR3: CASSGLGFSYNEQFF. CDR3 sequence (DNA): TGTGCCAGTAGTGGACTAGGTTTTTCCTACAATGAGCAGTTCTTC.

This clone has a single count. The chain joins TRBV4-3 to TRBJ1-4, with TRBD1 matching 8 bases. Germline V gives CDR1 LGHNA, CDR2 YSLEER. The CDR3 runs 14 residues. J gave up 7 bases and V 4 bases, and 5 bases lay outside the gene matches. Here the CDR3 DNA reads TGCGCCAGCAGCCCAGGACAGGGTGCTGAAAAACTGTTTTTT. Translating gives CASSPGQGAEKLFF.

The gene calls are TRBV5-1 and TRBJ1-1; D gene unclear. Germline loops: CDR1 SGHRS, CDR2 YFSETQ. Trimming pared 5 bases from V and 4 bases from J, leaving 15 bases between. The CDR3 length is 14 residues. Here the CDR3 reads CASRAGPRPTEAFF. CDR3 coding DNA: TGCGCCAGCAGAGCGGGCCCACGGCCCACTGAAGCTTTCTTT.

The chain combines TRBV2 with TRBJ2-4; D possibly corresponds to TRBD1 (5 bases). Germline CDR1 SNHLY, CDR2 FYNNEI. The CDR3 spans 19 residues. Between the trimmed V and J ends, which lost 4 bases and 0 bases, there was a span of 22 bases. CDR3: CASSVSGADEEKAKNIQYF. In nucleotides, the CDR3 is TGTGCCAGCAGTGTGAGTGGGGCGGATGAGGAAAAAGCCAAAAACATTCAGTACTTC.

The chain is built from TRBV2 and TRBJ2-5; 9 bases are a match to TRBD1. J gave up 4 bases and V 7 bases, and 4 bases lay outside the gene matches. The CDR3 is 13 residues long. Germline CDR1 SNHLY, CDR2 FYNNEI. CDR3 DNA sequence: TGTGCCAGCAATCCGGACAGGGGAGAGACCCAGTACTTC. It encodes CASNPDRGETQYF.

CDR3 amino acids: CASSTGQGSTGELFF. The CDR3 region has the DNA TGTGCCAGCAGTACGGGACAGGGGTCCACCGGGGAGCTGTTTTTT. The V call is TRBV6-6, the J call TRBJ2-2; 10 positions match TRBD1. Germline V gene lookup returns CDR1 MNHNY and CDR2 SVGAGI (reference sequence). V dropped 5 bases and J dropped 4; count of bases not matched to a gene: 4. The CDR3 consists of 15 residues.

The table lists this clone with a few counts. The rearrangement joins TRBV5-6 to TRBJ2-5; no clear D gene. This CDR3 contains 13 residues. The V end was cut by 5 bases, the J end by 1 base, with 9 bases between. CDR1 is SGHDT and CDR2 is YYEEEE in the germline V gene. DNA for the CDR3: TGTGCCAGCAGAACCGTAGCCCAAGAGACCCAGTACTTC. It is translated as CASRTVAQETQYF.

CDR3 nucleotide sequence: TGTGCCAACCCTTCGACAGGCTTCTATGGCTACACCTTC. Its protein product is CANPSTGFYGYTF. V usage is TRBV28 and J usage is TRBJ1-2, with a weak D call TRBD1 (6 bases). Germline assignment: CDR1 MDHEN and CDR2 SYDVKM. The V end lost 10 bases, the J end lost 4 bases, and 16 bases lay between the germline ends. This CDR3 has 13 residues.

The chain couples TRBV4-3 to TRBJ1-1; D remains unclear. Germline V CDR1 and CDR2: LGHNA, YSLEER. V was pared by 0 bases and J by 3 bases, with 8 bases between. This CDR3 is built from 14 residues. The CDR3 here is CASSQDYSDTEAFF. CDR3 DNA: TGCGCCAGCAGCCAAGATTACAGTGACACTGAAGCTTTCTTT.

Points on this clone: Different DNA sequences within this sample yield the same CDR3. CDR3 region: CASSQEPGQGLAEAFF. The CDR3 DNA sequence: TGCGCCAGCAGCCAAGAACCGGGACAGGGGCTTGCTGAAGCTTTCTTT. The chain joins TRBV4-1 to TRBJ1-1, with TRBD1 matching 10 bases. The CDR3 sequence is 16 residues long. V gave up 0 bases and J gave up 6 bases; unmatched junction bases: 7. CDR1 is MGHRA and CDR2 is YSYEKL in the germline V gene.

The chain has TRBV6-4 and TRBJ1-2; no clear D gene. V was pared by 2 bases and J by 5 bases, with 3 bases between. The CDR3 is made up of 11 amino acids. The V gene's germline CDR1 is MRHNA and CDR2 SNTAGT. CDR3 residues: CASSDRYGYTF. For the CDR3, the DNA is TGTGCCAGCAGTGACCGGTATGGCTACACCTTC.

The CDR3 DNA is TGTGCCATCAGCCGGACTAGCGGGGAACAAGAGACCCAGTACTTC. It encodes CAISRTSGEQETQYF. This chain links TRBV10-3 with TRBJ2-5; TRBD2 matches 12 bases. V was clipped by 6 bases and J by 2 bases; unmatched bases: 4. Looked up from germline, CDR1 is ENHRY and CDR2 is SYGVKD. The CDR3 contains 15 residues.

V and J are TRBV18 and TRBJ1-1, with D possibly TRBD1 on 6 matching bases. Trimming took off 6 bases at V and 5 bases at J, with 16 bases between the two ends. The CDR3 length is 14 residues. Germline CDR1 KGHSH, CDR2 LQKENI. The CDR3 region has the DNA TGTGCCAGCTCGCCATCCCAACAGGGTACTGAAGCTTTCTTT. Its translation: CASSPSQQGTEAFF.

The chain couples TRBV5-4 to TRBJ2-3, with 10 bases identical to TRBD2. J gave up 5 bases and V 3 bases, and 12 bases lay outside the gene matches. CDR3 length: 17 amino acids. Germline CDR1 SGHNT, CDR2 YYREEE (reference sequence). CDR3 protein: CASSSAGTSDKIDTQYF. The CDR3, as DNA: TGTGCCAGCAGCTCGGCCGGGACTAGCGATAAGATAGATACGCAGTATTTT.

The chain joins TRBV7-8 to TRBJ2-1, with 9 bases lining up with TRBD1. J lost 9 bases, V lost 4 bases, and 10 bases had no gene match. CDR3 length: 15 residues. Germline CDR1 and CDR2: SGHVS and FQNEAQ. This CDR3 is CASSYITGGFGEQFF. The CDR3 nucleotides are TGTGCCAGCAGCTATATAACAGGGGGCTTCGGTGAGCAGTTCTTC.

The chain carries TRBV11-1 and TRBJ2-2; D gene ambiguous. The V end was cut by 6 bases, the J end by 0 bases, with 8 bases between. Germline CDR1 is SGHAT and CDR2 is FQDESV (reference sequence). This CDR3 contains 14 residues. The CDR3: CASSKTTNTGELFF. The CDR3 nucleotides read TGTGCCAGCAGTAAGACAACGAACACCGGGGAGCTGTTTTTT.

The V gene is TRBV11-2, the J gene TRBJ2-1; 9 bases map to TRBD2. The CDR3 has 15 amino acids. J lost 2 bases, V lost 7 bases, and 6 bases had no gene match. CDR1 SGHAT and CDR2 FQNNGV come from the germline V gene. This CDR3 is CASTTAGGTYNEQFF. The CDR3 DNA sequence: TGTGCCAGCACCACGGCGGGGGGGACCTACAATGAGCAGTTCTTC.

V usage is TRBV14 and J usage is TRBJ2-3, with D tentatively TRBD2 (6 bases). Germline lookup yields CDR1 SGHDN and CDR2 FVKESK. The V gene lost 3 bases and the J gene lost 0 bases, with 13 bases spanning the gap. The CDR3 sequence is 16 residues long. The CDR3 DNA follows: TGTGCCAGCAGCCATTATTCCGGGACTAGCACAGATACGCAGTATTTT. It encodes CASSHYSGTSTDTQYF.

In this sample, this clone turned up a few times. This chain's CDR3 is CAISEFGGQNTEAFF. The CDR3, as DNA: TGTGCCATCAGTGAGTTTGGGGGACAGAACACTGAAGCTTTCTTT. This rearrangement joins TRBV10-3 to TRBJ1-1, with a weak D call TRBD1 (6 bases). CDR3 length equals 15 residues. CDR1 ENHRY and CDR2 SYGVKD come from the germline V gene. Trimming took 1 base from V and 1 from J, leaving 10 bases between them.